This T cell receptor (beta chain) stems from a study of CD8 T cells in ankylosing spondylitis. TCRdb analysed the 5' RACE reads with MiXCR anew, one entry per CDR3 protein. This sample carries about 260,000 distinct CDR3 sequences, 15% to 25% of them seen once, and the ten largest clones take around 8%. The CDR3 totals 17 residues. Per the germline V gene, CDR1 is MDHEN and CDR2 is SYDVKM. The V gene is TRBV28, the J gene TRBJ2-7; D is undetermined. The sample consisted of blood, either unsorted or a sorted T cell fraction (not recorded which). This TCR was sampled from a male donor with ankylosing spondylitis or in good health (not recorded which). CDR3 sequence reads: CTSSLWAGADLAREQYV. The CDR3 DNA sequence: TGTACCAGCAGTTTATGGGCAGGCGCAGATCTCGCTAGGGAGCAGTACGTC.